This T cell receptor beta chain was captured in a study of T-cell reconstitution after alpha-beta-depleted transplantation in children. Unique molecular identifiers were used in preparing the TCRbeta library. Using its own MiXCR run on the PCR reads, TCRdb lists one record per CDR3 protein. The sample has approximately 400,000 distinct CDR3 sequences; under 13% are singletons. This CDR3 comprises 15 residues. Germline lookup yields CDR1 SGHRS and CDR2 YFSETQ. V lost 1 base, J lost 3 bases, and 12 bases lay in between. The table lists this clonotype with many counts. The specimen was PBMCs from the stem cell graft donor, collected from the stem cell graft. The receptor was isolated from a human donor who donated a stem cell graft to a child with acute myeloid leukemia. The V gene is TRBV5-1, the J gene TRBJ2-3, with D possibly being TRBD1 (6 bases). The CDR3 nucleotides read TGCGCCAGCAGCTTGAGGGGGATCGAGACAGATACGCAGTATTTT. Translation: CASSLRGIETDTQYF.